Following are 9 T cell receptor beta chains from one sample sequenced in a study of blood T cell repertoires in COVID-19. Measured with immunoSEQ multiplex PCR; TCRdb has only the in-frame clones, and not every one. The repertoire holds about 140,000 clones, with approximately 89% as singletons. Input material: peripheral blood. The receptor source for this set is a human donor in a cohort sampled during active COVID-19.

This rearrangement joins TRBV7-6 to TRBJ2-3, with TRBD1 identical over 9 bases. This CDR3 has 14 amino acids. V lost 3 bases to trimming and J lost 6 bases; unmatched junction nucleotides: 4. The germline V gene has CDR1 SGHVS and CDR2 FNYEAQ. The CDR3 DNA reads as TGTGCCAGCAGCTTCGACAGGGGGTCCGATACGCAGTATTTT. This codes for CASSFDRGSDTQYF.

The rearrangement uses TRBV2 and TRBJ1-1; possible D gene TRBD1, 5 bases. CDR1 is SNHLY, CDR2 FYNNEI, per germline. This CDR3 contains 14 residues. The V gene lost 8 bases and the J gene lost 2 bases, with 15 bases spanning the gap. The CDR3 sequence is CASLAGSPNTEAFF. The CDR3 bases are TGTGCCAGCCTTGCAGGGTCCCCTAACACTGAAGCTTTCTTT.

The chain carries TRBV11-2 and TRBJ2-7; the match to TRBD2 covers 13 bases. The CDR3 consists of 16 residues. Per germline, CDR1 SGHAT and CDR2 FQNNGV. V lost 4 bases to trimming and J lost 2 bases; unmatched junction nucleotides: 5. The CDR3 DNA reads TGTGCCAGCAGCTCCCTAGGACTAGCGGGGGCCTACGAGCAGTACTTC. This gives the protein CASSSLGLAGAYEQYF.

The DNA of the CDR3 is TGCGCCAGCAGCCGTCGGGACAGGGCGAACACTGAAGCTTTCTTT. Translating gives CASSRRDRANTEAFF. V and J are TRBV4-1 and TRBJ1-1; 9 bases map to TRBD1. From germline, CDR1 is MGHRA and CDR2 YSYEKL. This CDR3 has 15 residues. The junction had 4 bases not matched to a gene; V was cut back by 4 bases and J by 1 base.

The chain joins TRBV18 to TRBJ1-1; 10 bases align to TRBD1. V dropped 1 base and J dropped 0; count of bases not matched to a gene: 2. The CDR3 is made up of 16 amino acids. Per the germline V gene, CDR1 is KGHSH and CDR2 is LQKENI. In DNA, the CDR3 is TGTGCCAGCTCACCACGGGGACAGGGGATGAACACTGAAGCTTTCTTT. Amino acid sequence: CASSPRGQGMNTEAFF.

This chain connects TRBV5-6 to TRBJ2-2, with TRBD2 matching 8 bases. CDR1 and CDR2 from the germline V gene are SGHDT and YYEEEE. Losses at the gene ends were 4 bases for V and 2 bases for J; bases not matched to a gene: 7. There are 16 residues in the CDR3. In DNA, the CDR3 is TGTGCCAGCAGCCCGATAGCGGGAACCAACACCGGGGAGCTGTTTTTT. This sequence encodes CASSPIAGTNTGELFF.

The gene calls are TRBV5-1 and TRBJ2-1, with 9 positions matching TRBD1. From germline, CDR1 is SGHRS and CDR2 YFSETQ. With V trimmed by 4 bases and J by 5 bases, 7 bases remained unmatched. CDR3 length: 15 residues. The CDR3 sequence: CASSQGGQGHNEQFF. CDR3 nucleotides: TGCGCCAGCAGCCAGGGGGGACAGGGTCACAATGAGCAGTTCTTC.

The genes are TRBV4-2 and TRBJ2-1; 13 positions agree with TRBD2. V was clipped by 0 bases and J by 7 bases; unmatched bases: 9. From germline, CDR1 is LGHNA and CDR2 YNFKEQ. CDR3 length: 18 amino acids. The CDR3 reads CASSQDEGLAGAQNEQFF. For the CDR3, the DNA is TGTGCCAGCAGCCAAGACGAAGGACTAGCGGGGGCCCAGAATGAGCAGTTCTTC.

The chain couples TRBV19 to TRBJ2-7, with D unresolved. The germline V and J ends were trimmed by 5 bases and 0 bases, with 14 bases remaining between them. The germline V gene encodes CDR1 LNHDA and CDR2 SQIVND (reference sequence). The CDR3 has 15 residues. CDR3 loop: CASSSQRRSSYEQYF. The CDR3 DNA is TGTGCCAGTAGTTCTCAAAGGAGAAGCTCCTACGAGCAGTACTTC.